This T cell receptor beta chain was identified during a study of T-cell memory formation after mild COVID-19. Study details: Among the donors, TCR clusters were largely specific to each donor. Whole-study findings and limits: Among CD4+ contracting clones, most were CM and EM, and CD8+ ones EMRA. Unconfirmed was the SARS-CoV-2 specificity of second-wave clones that peaked on day 37. CD4/CD8 balance held among clones contracting day 15 to 85, and later expanders leaned CD4+.

Trimming cost V 4 bases and J 7 bases; bases outside gene matches: 13. This CDR3 is built from 17 residues. CDR1 is LGHNA and CDR2 is YSLEER in the germline V gene. This clonotype showed up just a few times. Its antigen is still unknown. In TCRdb, the 5' RACE reads were re-called with MiXCR into one record per CDR3 protein. The table has some 260,000 distinct CDR3 sequences, roughly 15% seen once. The sequence derives from a man aged 18 to 30 who had mild COVID-19 (a few samples of this study predate the infection). Cell type and time point are not known. The sequencing sample was made of PBMCs or a T cell subset sorted from them (not recorded which). The chain has TRBV4-3 and TRBJ2-2, with 9 positions matching TRBD2. CDR3 region: CASSRYSGGPISGELFF. CDR3 nucleotide sequence: TGCGCCAGCAGCCGGTATAGCGGGGGCCCGATAAGCGGGGAGCTGTTTTTT.